The rows below give T cell receptor beta chains drawn from one sample of a study of shared clonotypes between healthy human individuals. Only in-frame clones appear in the TCRdb table, and some are missing; sequencing was by immunoSEQ multiplex PCR. The sample lists 2 million to 2.5 million clones, roughly 93% seen once, with 0.36% in the top ten. Sequenced input: naive CD4+ T cells from PBMCs. The source is a man aged 18 to 29 in good health. Some clones in this sample may be carry-over from other donors' samples. Each CDR3 is given with its conserved first and last residue. A D gene is named only where the DNA matches it firmly. The size field is filled for only some rows; it gives once, few, many or a size class.

-	TRBV28	TRBJ2-2	-	CASSLTGYTTGELFF	TGTGCCAGCAGTTTAACCGGGTACACGACCGGGGAGCTGTTTTTT
-	TRBV19	TRBJ1-2	-	CASSITAGQPNFYGYTF	TGTGCCAGTAGTATTACCGCGGGACAACCGAATTTCTATGGCTACACCTTC
-	TRBV30	TRBJ1-1	-	CAWSPLRGTEAFF	TGTGCCTGGAGCCCACTGAGGGGCACTGAAGCTTTCTTT
-	TRBV7-2	TRBJ2-1	-	CASSLYRGPNEQFF	TGTGCCAGCAGCCTATATCGTGGTCCCAATGAGCAGTTCTTC
-	TRBV7-2	TRBJ1-5	-	CASSTQPSNQPQHF	TGTGCCAGCAGCACACAACCTAGCAATCAGCCCCAGCATTTT
TRBD2	TRBV27	TRBJ2-5	-	CASRLRLAVGGETQYF	TGTGCCAGCAGACTAAGACTAGCGGTTGGCGGTGAGACCCAGTACTTC
TRBD2	TRBV7-9	TRBJ2-5	-	CASSPGGLAGDQETQYF	TGTGCCAGCAGTCCCGGGGGTCTAGCGGGAGACCAAGAGACCCAGTACTTC
TRBD2	TRBV7-2	TRBJ2-5	-	CASSPTSATAQYF	TGTGCCAGCAGCCCCACTAGCGCTACGGCCCAGTACTTC
-	TRBV7-3	TRBJ2-3	-	CASSLMGRSGADTQYF	TGTGCCAGCAGCTTGATGGGGCGGAGCGGTGCAGATACGCAGTATTTT
-	TRBV6-6	TRBJ2-7	-	CASSYSKSGIWAEQYF	TGTGCCAGCAGTTACTCGAAATCGGGGATCTGGGCCGAGCAGTACTTC
TRBD1	TRBV4-3	TRBJ1-3	-	CASSQDTGAGNTIYF	TGCGCCAGCAGCCAAGATACAGGGGCTGGAAACACCATATATTTT
TRBD2	TRBV13	TRBJ2-2	-	CASSLYRREGRGGELFF	TGTGCCAGCAGCTTATACCGGCGGGAGGGCCGCGGCGGGGAGCTGTTTTTT
-	TRBV28	TRBJ2-5	-	CASSLRTAIVAVGSGQIQETQYF	TGTGCCAGCAGTTTAAGGACAGCGATCGTAGCAGTCGGAAGCGGCCAAATACAAGAGACCCAGTACTTC
-	TRBV30	TRBJ1-5	-	CAWSAKIRRGVKGNQPQHF	TGTGCCTGGAGTGCCAAAATCCGAAGAGGGGTCAAGGGCAATCAGCCCCAGCATTTT
-	TRBV29-1	TRBJ2-1	-	CSGGQQMRNEQFF	TGCAGCGGAGGACAGCAGATGAGGAATGAGCAGTTCTTC
-	TRBV5-6	TRBJ1-2	-	CASSLQGILGHGYTF	TGTGCCAGCAGCTTACAGGGAATTCTTGGGCATGGCTACACCTTC
-	TRBV18	TRBJ1-2	once	CASSPLGQRGSEGYTF	TGTGCCAGCTCACCACTGGGTCAGCGCGGAAGTGAGGGCTACACCTTC
-	TRBV7-8	TRBJ2-1	-	CASSPSSSYNEQFF	TGTGCCAGCAGCCCCTCAAGCTCCTACAATGAGCAGTTCTTC
TRBD2	TRBV6-6	TRBJ2-3	-	CASSYAGEAYTQYF	TGTGCCAGCAGTTACGCGGGAGAAGCATATACGCAGTATTTT
-	TRBV6-1	TRBJ1-2	-	CASSDIDQGGNYGYTF	TGTGCCAGCAGTGATATCGACCAGGGAGGTAACTATGGCTACACCTTC
TRBD2	TRBV5-4	TRBJ2-5	once	CASSTGTSGSETQYF	TGTGCCAGCAGTACCGGGACTAGCGGGAGTGAGACCCAGTACTTC